The TCR beta chain under discussion was sequenced for a study of blood T cell repertoires in COVID-19. Study at large: Acute-phase and convalescent COVID-19 samples originated in the United States, Italy and Spain. PBMCs, B-cell-depleted T cells, or T cells provided the cDNA or gDNA that made up the material.

The ends lost 5 bases at V and 5 bases at J; junction bases unmatched: 11. CDR3 length: 16 residues. CDR1 is LNHDA and CDR2 is SQIVND in the germline V gene (reference sequence). Measured with immunoSEQ multiplex PCR; TCRdb has only the in-frame clones, and not every one. The profile shows around 440,000 clones, approximately 88% of them singletons. The receptor was isolated from a woman aged 45-59 years with COVID-19, enrolled during active disease. Sequencing was performed on peripheral blood. The V gene is TRBV19, the J gene TRBJ2-1, with 8 bases that match TRBD2. For the CDR3, the DNA is TGTGCCAGTAGTCCCCGGGGGGCGGGGGGAAACAATGAGCAGTTCTTC. This sequence encodes CASSPRGAGGNNEQFF. Full variable domain (remainder filled in from reference TRBV19 and TRBJ2-1): DGGITQSPKYLFRKEGQNVTLSCEQNLNHDAMYWYRQDPGQGLRLIYYSQIVNDFQKGDIAEGYSVSREKKESFPLTVTSAQKNPTAFYLCASSPRGAGGNNEQFFGPGTRLTVL.